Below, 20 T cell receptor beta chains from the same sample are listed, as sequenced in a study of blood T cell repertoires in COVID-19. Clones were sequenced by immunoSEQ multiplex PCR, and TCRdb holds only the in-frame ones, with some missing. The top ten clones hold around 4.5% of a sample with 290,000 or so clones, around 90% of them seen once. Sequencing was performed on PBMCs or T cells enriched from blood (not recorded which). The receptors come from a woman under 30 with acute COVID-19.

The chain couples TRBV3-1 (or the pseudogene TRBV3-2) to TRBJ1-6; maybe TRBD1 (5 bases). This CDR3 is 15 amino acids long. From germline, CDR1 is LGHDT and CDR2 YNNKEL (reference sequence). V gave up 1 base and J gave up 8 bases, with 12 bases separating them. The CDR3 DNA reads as TGTGCCAGCAGCCAAGGGCAGGGAAACGATTCACCCCTCCACTTT. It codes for CASSQGQGNDSPLHF.

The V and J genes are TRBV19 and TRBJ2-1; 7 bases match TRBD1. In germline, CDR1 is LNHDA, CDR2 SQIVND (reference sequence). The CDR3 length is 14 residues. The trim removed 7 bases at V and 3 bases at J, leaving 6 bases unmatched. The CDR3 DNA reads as TGTGCCAGTAACCGGACAGGCCTCTACAATGAGCAGTTCTTC. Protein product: CASNRTGLYNEQFF.

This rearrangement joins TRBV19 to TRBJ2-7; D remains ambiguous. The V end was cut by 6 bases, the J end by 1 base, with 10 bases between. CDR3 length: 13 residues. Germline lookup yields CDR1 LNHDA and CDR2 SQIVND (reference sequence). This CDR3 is CASSKIASYEQYF. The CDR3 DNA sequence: TGTGCCAGTAGCAAAATAGCTTCCTACGAGCAGTACTTC. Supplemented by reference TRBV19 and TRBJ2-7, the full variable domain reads DGGITQSPKYLFRKEGQNVTLSCEQNLNHDAMYWYRQDPGQGLRLIYYSQIVNDFQKGDIAEGYSVSREKKESFPLTVTSAQKNPTAFYLCASSKIASYEQYFGPGTRLTVT.

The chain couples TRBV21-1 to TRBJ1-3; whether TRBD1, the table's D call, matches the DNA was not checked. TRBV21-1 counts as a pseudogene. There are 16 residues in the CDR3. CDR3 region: CASSKGQRNSGNTIYF. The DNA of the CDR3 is TGTGCCAGCAGCAAGGGACAGCGAAACTCTGGAAACACCATATATTTT.

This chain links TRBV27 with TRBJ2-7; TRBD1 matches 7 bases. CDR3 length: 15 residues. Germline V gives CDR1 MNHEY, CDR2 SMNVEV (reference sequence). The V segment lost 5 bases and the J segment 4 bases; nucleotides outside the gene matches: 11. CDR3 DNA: TGTGCCAGCAGTCACAGGGGAACGGGGAGTTACGAGCAGTACTTC. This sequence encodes CASSHRGTGSYEQYF.

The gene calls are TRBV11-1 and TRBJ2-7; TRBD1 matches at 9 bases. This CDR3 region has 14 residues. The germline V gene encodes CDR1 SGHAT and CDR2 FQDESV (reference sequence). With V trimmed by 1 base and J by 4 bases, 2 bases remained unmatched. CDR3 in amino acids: CASSLVGTGYEQYF. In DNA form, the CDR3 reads TGTGCCAGCAGCTTAGTCGGGACAGGGTACGAGCAGTACTTC.

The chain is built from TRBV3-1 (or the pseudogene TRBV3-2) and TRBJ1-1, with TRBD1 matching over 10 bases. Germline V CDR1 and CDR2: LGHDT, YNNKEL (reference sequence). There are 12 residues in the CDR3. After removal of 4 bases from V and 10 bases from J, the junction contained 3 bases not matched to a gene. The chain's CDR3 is CASSPRTGGAFF. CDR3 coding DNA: TGTGCCAGCAGCCCCCGGACAGGGGGAGCTTTCTTT.

The CDR3 loop reads CASSEWSSSTDTQYF. The CDR3 coding sequence is TGTGCCAGCAGTGAATGGAGTAGTAGCACAGATACGCAGTATTTT. This chain joins TRBV25-1 and TRBJ2-3; D is undetermined. V gave up 1 base and J gave up 0 bases, with 8 bases separating them. Per the germline V gene, CDR1 is MGHDK and CDR2 is SYGVNS. This CDR3 spans 15 amino acids. Full variable domain (outside the CDR3, taken from reference TRBV25-1 and TRBJ2-3): EADIYQTPRYLVIGTGKKITLECSQTMGHDKMYWYQQDPGMELHLIHYSYGVNSTEKGDLSSESTVSRIRTEHFPLTLESARPSHTSQYLCASSEWSSSTDTQYFGPGTRLTVL.

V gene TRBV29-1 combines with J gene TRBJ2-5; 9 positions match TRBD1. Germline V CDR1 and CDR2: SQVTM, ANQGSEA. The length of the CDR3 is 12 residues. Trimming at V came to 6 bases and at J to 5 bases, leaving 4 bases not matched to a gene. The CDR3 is CSVRTGVETQYF. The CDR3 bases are TGCAGCGTACGGACAGGGGTGGAGACCCAGTACTTC.

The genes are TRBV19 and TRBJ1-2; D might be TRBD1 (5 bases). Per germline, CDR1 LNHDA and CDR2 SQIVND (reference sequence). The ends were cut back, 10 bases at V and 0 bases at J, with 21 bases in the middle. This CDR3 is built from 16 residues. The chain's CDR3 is CATMKYADRANYGYTF. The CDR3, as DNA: TGTGCCACCATGAAGTACGCCGACAGAGCTAACTATGGCTACACCTTC.

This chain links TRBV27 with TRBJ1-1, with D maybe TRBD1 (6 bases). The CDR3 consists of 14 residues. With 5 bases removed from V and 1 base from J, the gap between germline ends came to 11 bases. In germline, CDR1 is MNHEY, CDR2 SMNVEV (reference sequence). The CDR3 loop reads CASSPPGQNTEAFF. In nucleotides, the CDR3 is TGTGCCAGCAGTCCTCCGGGACAGAACACTGAAGCTTTCTTT.

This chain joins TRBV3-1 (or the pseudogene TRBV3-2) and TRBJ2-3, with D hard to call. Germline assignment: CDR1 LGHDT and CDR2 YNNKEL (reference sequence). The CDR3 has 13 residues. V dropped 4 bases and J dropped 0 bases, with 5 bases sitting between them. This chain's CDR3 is CASSLLSTDTQYF. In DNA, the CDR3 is TGTGCCAGCAGCCTACTTAGCACAGATACGCAGTATTTT.

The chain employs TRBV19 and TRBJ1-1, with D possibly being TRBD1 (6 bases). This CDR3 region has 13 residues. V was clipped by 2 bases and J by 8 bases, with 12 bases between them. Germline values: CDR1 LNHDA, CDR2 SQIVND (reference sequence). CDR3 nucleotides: TGTGCCAGTAGTATAAGGGGGACCGTGGAAGCTTTCTTT. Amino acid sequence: CASSIRGTVEAFF.

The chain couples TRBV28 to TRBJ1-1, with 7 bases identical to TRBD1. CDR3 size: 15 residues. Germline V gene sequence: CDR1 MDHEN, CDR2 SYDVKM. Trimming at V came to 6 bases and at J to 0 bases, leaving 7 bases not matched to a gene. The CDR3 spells CASSLTGQLNTEAFF. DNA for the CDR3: TGTGCCAGCAGCTTGACGGGACAGCTGAACACTGAAGCTTTCTTT.

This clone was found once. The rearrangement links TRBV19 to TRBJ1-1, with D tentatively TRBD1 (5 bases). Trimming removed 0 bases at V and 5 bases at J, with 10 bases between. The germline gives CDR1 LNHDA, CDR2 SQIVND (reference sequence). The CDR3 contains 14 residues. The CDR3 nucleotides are TGTGCCAGTAGTATAGAGGGGGGGAATACTGAAGCTTTCTTT. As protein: CASSIEGGNTEAFF.

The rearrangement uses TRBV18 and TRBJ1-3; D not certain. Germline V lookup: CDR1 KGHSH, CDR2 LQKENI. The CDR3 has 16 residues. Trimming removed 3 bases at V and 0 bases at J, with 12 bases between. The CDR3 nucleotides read TGTGCCAGCTCACCTTCAGACGGAGTCTCTGGAAACACCATATATTTT. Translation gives CASSPSDGVSGNTIYF.

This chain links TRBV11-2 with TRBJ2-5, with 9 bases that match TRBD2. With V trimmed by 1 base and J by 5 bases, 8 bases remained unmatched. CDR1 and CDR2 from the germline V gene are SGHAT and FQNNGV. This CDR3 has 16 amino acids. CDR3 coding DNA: TGTGCCAGCAGCTTAGCTCAGCGGGAGGTAGGCGAGACCCAGTACTTC. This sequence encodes CASSLAQREVGETQYF.

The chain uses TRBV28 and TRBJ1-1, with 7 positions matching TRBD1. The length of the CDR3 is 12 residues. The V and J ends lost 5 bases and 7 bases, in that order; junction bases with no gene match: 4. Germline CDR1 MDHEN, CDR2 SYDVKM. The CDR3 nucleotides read TGTGCCAGCAGTGCCGACAGGGATGAAGCTTTCTTT. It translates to CASSADRDEAFF.

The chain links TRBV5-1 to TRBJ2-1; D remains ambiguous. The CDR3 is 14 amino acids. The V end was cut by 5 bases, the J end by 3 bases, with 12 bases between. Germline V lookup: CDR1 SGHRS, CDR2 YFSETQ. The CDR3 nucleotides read TGCGCCAGCAGTGAGGCAGTCAACTACAATGAGCAGTTCTTC. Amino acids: CASSEAVNYNEQFF. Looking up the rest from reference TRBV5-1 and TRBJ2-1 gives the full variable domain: KAGVTQTPRYLIKTRGQQVTLSCSPISGHRSVSWYQQTPGQGLQFLFEYFSETQRNKGNFPGRFSGRQFSNSRSEMNVSTLELGDSALYLCASSEAVNYNEQFFGPGTRLTVL.

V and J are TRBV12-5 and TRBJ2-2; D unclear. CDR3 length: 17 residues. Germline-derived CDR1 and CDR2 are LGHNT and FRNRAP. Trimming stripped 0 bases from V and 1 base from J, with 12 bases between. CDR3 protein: CASGLVTSAGNTGELFF. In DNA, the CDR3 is TGTGCTAGTGGTTTGGTAACCTCCGCAGGGAACACCGGGGAGCTGTTTTTT.